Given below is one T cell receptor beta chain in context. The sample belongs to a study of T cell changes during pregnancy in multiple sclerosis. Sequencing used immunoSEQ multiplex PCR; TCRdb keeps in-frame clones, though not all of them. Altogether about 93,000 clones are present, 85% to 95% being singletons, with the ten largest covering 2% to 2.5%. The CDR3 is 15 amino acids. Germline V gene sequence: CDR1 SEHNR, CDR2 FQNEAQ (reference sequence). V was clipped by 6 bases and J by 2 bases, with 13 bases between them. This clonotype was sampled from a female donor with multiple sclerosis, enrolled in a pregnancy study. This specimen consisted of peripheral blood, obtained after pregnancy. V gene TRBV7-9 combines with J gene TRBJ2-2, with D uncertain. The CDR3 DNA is TGTGCCAGCAGTTCCGACATAACAAACACCGGGGAGCTGTTTTTT. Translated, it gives CASSSDITNTGELFF.